This T cell receptor beta chain was identified in a study of blood T cell repertoires in COVID-19. The overall study: Some COVID-19 samples were acute and others convalescent; all came from the United States, Italy and Spain.

In the source study's methods: Estimates of nucleated cell counts were drawn from the amplification of reference gene primers. Libraries were prepared by immunoSEQ multiplex PCR; TCRdb keeps only in-frame clonotypes and omits some of them. D and trimming come from the DNA, and the V and J calls and clone size come from that table. The sample carries some 190,000 clones, 76% recorded once. The clonotype was recovered from a woman between 50 and 59 years old with active or convalescent COVID-19. The sequenced sample was peripheral blood.

The CDR3 region is CASRSGTPGYTF. DNA for the CDR3: TGTGCCAGCAGAAGCGGGACGCCGGGCTACACCTTC. The chain combines TRBV19 with TRBJ1-2; D might be TRBD1 (5 bases). This CDR3 has 12 amino acids. Trimming left V 9 bases short and J 8 bases short, with 16 bases between. From germline, CDR1 is LNHDA and CDR2 SQIVND (reference sequence).